This T cell receptor beta chain emerged from a study of T-cell reconstitution after alpha-beta-depleted transplantation in children. Study observations and caveats: T-cell counts and diversity at one year following transplant were attributed mainly to newly produced T cells. The origin of high day-60 TCRbeta diversity in some patients lay in surviving recipient T cells and thymic progenitors. At around two months after transplant, the alpha-beta T cells were reportedly derived from several hundred expanded clones that came from non-depleted graft cells.

V gave up 2 bases and J gave up 0 bases; unmatched junction bases: 7. The length of the CDR3 is 17 residues. CDR1 is GTSNPN and CDR2 is SVGIG in the germline V gene (reference sequence). About this clonotype: The antigen remains undetermined.

Unique molecular identifiers were built into the TCRbeta library. TCRdb re-called the PCR reads through MiXCR, storing one row per CDR3 protein. The sample carries 40,000 to 60,000 distinct CDR3 sequences, around 9% recorded once. The material sequenced was PBMCs, mostly from graft donor cells, taken 60 days after TCRalphabeta/CD19-depleted stem cell transplant. The source is a male patient between 2 and 10 years old who had a stem cell transplant for chronic granulomatous disease, so the T cells may come from the graft donor. The V gene is TRBV30, the J gene TRBJ2-7; 13 bases match TRBD2. CDR3 residues: CAWSHKTSGRTSYEQYF. CDR3 coding DNA: TGTGCCTGGAGTCATAAGACTAGCGGGAGGACCTCCTACGAGCAGTACTTC.